The 18 T cell receptor beta chains below come from one sample, sequenced in a study of T cell repertoires in cytomegalovirus infection. A single record per CDR3 protein comes from TCRdb applying MiXCR to the reads. This sample has 640,000 or so distinct CDR3 sequences, with 33% found just once. Their antigens remain unidentified. Source: cultured PBMCs, taken from culture after CMV antigen stimulation. The receptors originated from a human donor in good health (CMV status not recorded). Some clones in this sample may be carry-over from other donors' samples.

The gene calls are TRBV28 and TRBJ2-7; D call uncertain. V was shortened by 7 bases and J by 6 bases, with 16 bases between the two germline ends. Looked up from germline, CDR1 is MDHEN and CDR2 is SYDVKM. The CDR3 runs 13 residues. The CDR3 DNA sequence: TGTGCCAGCACCCCTTCCGGCCCCCTCGAGCAGTACTTC. Translated, it gives CASTPSGPLEQYF. Drawing the rest from reference TRBV28 and TRBJ2-7, the complete variable domain is DVKVTQSSRYLVKRTGEKVFLECVQDMDHENMFWYRQDPGLGLRLIYFSYDVKMKEKGDIPEGYSVSREKKERFSLILESASTNQTSMYLCASTPSGPLEQYFGPGTRLTVT.

This clonotype was counted between two and nine times. The chain is built from TRBV4-3 and TRBJ1-6, with TRBD1 as a possible D gene (5 bases). V lost 4 bases and J 9 bases, leaving 13 bases between the germline ends. From germline, CDR1 is LGHNA and CDR2 YSLEER. The CDR3 contains 14 residues. The CDR3 bases are TGCGCCAGCAGCCTTCAGGGAAATAGTTCACCCCTCCACTTT. It is translated as CASSLQGNSSPLHF.

The rearrangement uses TRBV6-6 and TRBJ1-4, with D uncertain. The V gene lost 8 bases and the J gene lost 8 bases, with 6 bases spanning the gap. In germline, CDR1 is MNHNY, CDR2 SVGAGI (reference sequence). The CDR3 is 10 residues long. The CDR3 region has the DNA TGTGCCAGCGGAAAGGAAAAACTGTTTTTT. Amino acids: CASGKEKLFF.

The chain uses TRBV6-8 and TRBJ1-1; no clear D. The germline CDR1 and CDR2 sequences are MNHGY and SAAAGT. The ends were cut back, 2 bases at V and 6 bases at J, with 10 bases in the middle. There are 13 residues in the CDR3. CDR3 region: CASSYDGTPEAFF. CDR3 nucleotide sequence: TGTGCCAGCAGTTACGACGGAACCCCTGAAGCTTTCTTT.

The rearrangement uses TRBV19 and TRBJ2-5; tentative D call: TRBD1 (5 bases). There are 15 residues in the CDR3. From germline, CDR1 is LNHDA and CDR2 SQIVND (reference sequence). Trimming left V 1 base short and J 5 bases short, with 14 bases between. CDR3 nucleotides: TGTGCCAGTAGTATAGTCCCGGGTCAGGGTGAGACCCAGTACTTC. As protein: CASSIVPGQGETQYF.

The chain links TRBV15 to TRBJ2-2; 7 positions match TRBD1. The CDR3 spans 15 residues. CDR1 and CDR2 (germline): LNHNV, YYDKDF (reference sequence). V was pared by 3 bases and J by 6 bases, with 7 bases of the junction left unmatched. This CDR3 reads CATSRRQGSAGELFF. In DNA, the CDR3 is TGTGCCACCAGCAGGCGACAGGGTTCCGCCGGGGAGCTGTTTTTT.

This chain uses TRBV29-1 with TRBJ2-1; a weak D match, TRBD2 (5 bases). Germline loops: CDR1 SQVTM, CDR2 ANQGSEA. Trimming removed 6 bases from V and 8 bases from J, with 14 bases in between. CDR3 length: 12 amino acids. The CDR3 DNA sequence: TGCAGCGTCCGGGCGGCCGGGGATGAGCAGTTCTTC. Translated, it gives CSVRAAGDEQFF.

The genes are TRBV24-1 and TRBJ2-1; D possibly uses TRBD1 or TRBD2 (7 bases each). This CDR3 spans 17 amino acids. Trimming took 5 bases from V and 4 from J, leaving 20 bases between them. The V gene's germline CDR1 is KGHDR and CDR2 SFDVKD. The CDR3 loop reads CATSAPSRGGGYNEQFF. The CDR3 DNA reads as TGTGCCACCAGTGCCCCGAGCAGGGGGGGTGGATACAATGAGCAGTTCTTC.

This clonotype was picked up a small number of times. V gene TRBV30 combines with J gene TRBJ1-1, with D uncertain. Trimming cost V 0 bases and J 11 bases, with 10 bases left between them. The CDR3 is 11 amino acids. The germline V gene has CDR1 GTSNPN and CDR2 SVGIG (reference sequence). In DNA form, the CDR3 reads TGTGCCTGGAGTGTGGTGGGAGCTGCTTTCTTT. Its protein product is CAWSVVGAAFF.

The sample holds a few counts of this clonotype. V and J are TRBV27 and TRBJ2-7; D unresolved. Germline CDR1 is MNHEY and CDR2 is SMNVEV (reference sequence). V was pared by 9 bases and J by 5 bases, with 8 bases between. The CDR3 is 10 amino acids. CDR3 loop: CASPVDEQYF. As DNA, the CDR3 is TGTGCCAGTCCCGTGGACGAGCAGTACTTC.

The J gene is TRBJ1-4, the V gene TRBV12-3 or TRBV12-4, with 9 nucleotides matching TRBD1. V shed 3 bases, J shed 8 bases, and the junction held 10 bases outside the gene matches. The CDR3 totals 16 residues. This CDR3 is CASSFQTTGQGEKLFF. In nucleotides, the CDR3 is TGTGCCAGCAGTTTCCAAACTACGGGACAGGGCGAAAAACTGTTTTTT.

The rearrangement links TRBV29-1 to TRBJ1-1; D uncertain. The CDR3 has 10 residues. V lost 4 bases, J lost 11 bases, and 11 bases lay in between. Germline values: CDR1 SQVTM, CDR2 ANQGSEA. The CDR3 loop is CSVGEGRAFF. For the CDR3, the DNA is TGCAGCGTTGGGGAGGGTAGGGCTTTCTTT.

V gene TRBV10-2 combines with J gene TRBJ1-1, with D possibly TRBD1 on 6 matching bases. V lost 7 bases to trimming and J lost 4 bases, with 13 bases between them. Germline CDR1 and CDR2: WSHSY and SAAADI. The CDR3 is 13 amino acids. The CDR3 nucleotides read TGCGCCAGCAAGGGGGGGCCGGGCACTGAAGCTTTCTTT. Translating gives CASKGGPGTEAFF.

The gene calls are TRBV12-3 or TRBV12-4 and TRBJ2-3, with D perhaps TRBD2 (5 bases). The CDR3 is 16 residues long. V was shortened by 2 bases and J by 2 bases, with 14 bases between the two germline ends. The CDR3 spells CASSLRLATPTDTQYF. The CDR3 nucleotides are TGTGCCAGCAGTTTACGGCTAGCAACACCCACAGATACGCAGTATTTT.

This clonotype was seen only a few times. The chain joins TRBV7-9 to TRBJ1-2; possible D gene TRBD1, 5 bases. The germline gives CDR1 SEHNR, CDR2 FQNEAQ (reference sequence). Trimming stripped 3 bases from V and 6 bases from J, with 14 bases between. The CDR3 runs to 14 residues. The CDR3, as DNA: TGTGCCAGCAGCTTCCGCACCAGGGACGATGGCTACACCTTC. Translation gives CASSFRTRDDGYTF. The whole variable domain, remainder taken from reference TRBV7-9 and TRBJ1-2, is DTGVSQNPRHKITKRGQNVTFRCDPISEHNRLYWYRQTLGQGPEFLTYFQNEAQLEKSRLLSDRFSAERPKGSFSTLEIQRTEQGDSAMYLCASSFRTRDDGYTFGSGTRLTVV.

This clonotype was seen many times. This chain links TRBV7-9 with TRBJ2-7; TRBD1 agrees at 7 bases. The germline CDR1 and CDR2 sequences are SEHNR and FQNEAQ (reference sequence). This CDR3 comprises 16 residues. Unmatched junction bases numbered 14, after V lost 5 bases and J lost 4 bases. CDR3 loop: CASSPPGQRRAYEQYF. CDR3 DNA: TGTGCCAGCAGCCCCCCGGGACAGCGACGGGCATACGAGCAGTACTTC. Together with reference TRBV7-9 and TRBJ2-7, the CDR3 gives the full variable domain: DTGVSQNPRHKITKRGQNVTFRCDPISEHNRLYWYRQTLGQGPEFLTYFQNEAQLEKSRLLSDRFSAERPKGSFSTLEIQRTEQGDSAMYLCASSPPGQRRAYEQYFGPGTRLTVT.

V usage is TRBV2 and J usage is TRBJ1-1; a possible D gene is TRBD1 (6 bases). CDR3 length equals 12 residues. V was trimmed by 10 bases and J by 3 bases, leaving 12 bases between them. The germline CDR1 and CDR2 sequences are SNHLY and FYNNEI. The CDR3 protein is CANRTGHTEAFF. CDR3 nucleotide sequence: TGTGCCAACCGAACAGGGCACACTGAAGCTTTCTTT.

The chain employs TRBV4-1 and TRBJ2-4, with D maybe TRBD2 (5 bases). This CDR3 has 18 amino acids. Germline-derived CDR1 and CDR2 are MGHRA and YSYEKL. The V gene lost 0 bases and the J gene lost 0 bases, with 15 bases spanning the gap. The CDR3 region has the DNA TGCGCCAGCAGCCAAGATCCGGACCGACTACTAGCCAAAAACATTCAGTACTTC. Translating it yields CASSQDPDRLLAKNIQYF.